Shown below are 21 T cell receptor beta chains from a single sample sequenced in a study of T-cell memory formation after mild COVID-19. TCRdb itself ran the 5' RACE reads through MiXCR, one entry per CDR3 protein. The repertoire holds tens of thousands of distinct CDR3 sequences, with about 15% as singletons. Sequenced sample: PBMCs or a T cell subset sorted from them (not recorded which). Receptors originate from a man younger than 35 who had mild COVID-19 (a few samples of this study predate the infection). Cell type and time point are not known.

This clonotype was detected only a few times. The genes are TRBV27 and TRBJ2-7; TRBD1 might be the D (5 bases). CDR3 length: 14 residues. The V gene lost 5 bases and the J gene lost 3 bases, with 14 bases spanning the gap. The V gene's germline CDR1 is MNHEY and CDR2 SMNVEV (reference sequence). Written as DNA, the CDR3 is TGTGCCAGCAGTCCTACTTCTAGGGGCTACGAGCAGTACGTC. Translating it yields CASSPTSRGYEQYV.

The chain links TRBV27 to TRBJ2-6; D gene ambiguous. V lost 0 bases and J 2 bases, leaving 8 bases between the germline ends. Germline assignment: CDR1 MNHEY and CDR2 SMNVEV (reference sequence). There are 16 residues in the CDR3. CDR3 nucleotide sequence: TGTGCCAGCAGTTTATCCCCGAGGCCTGGGGCCAACGTCCTGACTTTC. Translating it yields CASSLSPRPGANVLTF. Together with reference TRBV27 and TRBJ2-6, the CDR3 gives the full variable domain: EAQVTQNPRYLITVTGKKLTVTCSQNMNHEYMSWYRQDPGLGLRQIYYSMNVEVTDKGDVPEGYKVSRKEKRNFPLILESPSPNQTSLYFCASSLSPRPGANVLTFGAGSRLTVL.

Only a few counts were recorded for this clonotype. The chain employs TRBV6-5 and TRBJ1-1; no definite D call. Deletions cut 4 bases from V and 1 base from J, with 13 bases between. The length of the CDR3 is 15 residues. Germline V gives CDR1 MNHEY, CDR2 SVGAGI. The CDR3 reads CASSSPDGQNTEAFF. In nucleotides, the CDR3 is TGTGCCAGCAGTTCTCCGGACGGGCAGAACACTGAAGCTTTCTTT.

The chain's CDR3 is CASSFTLYNEQFF. For the CDR3, the DNA is TGCGCCAGCAGCTTCACCTTATACAATGAGCAGTTCTTC. The chain carries TRBV4-3 and TRBJ2-1; D ambiguous. V shed 5 bases and J shed 4 bases, with 9 bases lying between them. The V gene's germline CDR1 is LGHNA and CDR2 YSLEER. The CDR3 has 13 residues.

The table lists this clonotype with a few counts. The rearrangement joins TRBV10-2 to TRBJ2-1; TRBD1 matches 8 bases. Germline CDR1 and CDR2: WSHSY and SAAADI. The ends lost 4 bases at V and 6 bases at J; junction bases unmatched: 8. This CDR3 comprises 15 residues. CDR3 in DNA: TGCGCCAGCAGTGGGGTCGGGACAGGCCTCAATGAGCAGTTCTTC. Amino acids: CASSGVGTGLNEQFF.

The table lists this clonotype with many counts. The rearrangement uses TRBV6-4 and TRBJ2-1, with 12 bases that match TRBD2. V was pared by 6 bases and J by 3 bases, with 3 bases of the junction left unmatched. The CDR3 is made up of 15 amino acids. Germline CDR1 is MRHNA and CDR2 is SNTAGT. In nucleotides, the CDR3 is TGTGCCAGCAGCCCGACTAGCGGGGGCTACAATGAGCAGTTCTTC. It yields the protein CASSPTSGGYNEQFF.

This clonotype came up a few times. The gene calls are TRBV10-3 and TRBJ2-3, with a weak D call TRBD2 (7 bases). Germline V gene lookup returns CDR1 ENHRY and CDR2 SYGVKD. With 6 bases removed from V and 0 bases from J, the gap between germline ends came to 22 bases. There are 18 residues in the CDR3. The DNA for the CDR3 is TGTGCCATCAGCGAGGGGGGGGGCCTCACGACTAGCACAGATACGCAGTATTTT. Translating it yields CAISEGGGLTTSTDTQYF.

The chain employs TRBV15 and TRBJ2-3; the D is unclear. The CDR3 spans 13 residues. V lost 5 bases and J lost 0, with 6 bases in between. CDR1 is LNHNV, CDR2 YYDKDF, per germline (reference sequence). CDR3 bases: TGTGCCACCAGCCGGAGTAGCACAGATACGCAGTATTTT. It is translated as CATSRSSTDTQYF.

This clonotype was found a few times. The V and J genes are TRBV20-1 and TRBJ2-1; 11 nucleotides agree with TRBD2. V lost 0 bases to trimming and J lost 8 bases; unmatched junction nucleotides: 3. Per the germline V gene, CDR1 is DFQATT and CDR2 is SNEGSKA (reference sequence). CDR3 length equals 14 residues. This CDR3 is CSARDTSGGDEQFF. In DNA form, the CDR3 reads TGCAGTGCTAGAGACACTAGCGGGGGTGATGAGCAGTTCTTC.

For the CDR3, the DNA is TGTGCCAGCAGTTACCTCACTGAGAGTATTCCCCAAGAGACCCAGTACTTC. Its protein product is CASSYLTESIPQETQYF. The chain recombines TRBV6-2 or TRBV6-3 with TRBJ2-5; D call uncertain. The CDR3 is made up of 17 amino acids. Germline V CDR1 and CDR2: MNHEY, SVGEGT. V lost 2 bases, J lost 1 base, and 17 bases lay in between.

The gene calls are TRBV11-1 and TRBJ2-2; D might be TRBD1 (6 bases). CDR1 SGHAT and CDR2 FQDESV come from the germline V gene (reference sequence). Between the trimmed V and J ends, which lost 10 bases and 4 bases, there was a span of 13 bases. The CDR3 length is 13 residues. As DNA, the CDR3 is TGTGCCATCGGAACAGGGATCACCGGGGAGCTGTTTTTT. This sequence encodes CAIGTGITGELFF.

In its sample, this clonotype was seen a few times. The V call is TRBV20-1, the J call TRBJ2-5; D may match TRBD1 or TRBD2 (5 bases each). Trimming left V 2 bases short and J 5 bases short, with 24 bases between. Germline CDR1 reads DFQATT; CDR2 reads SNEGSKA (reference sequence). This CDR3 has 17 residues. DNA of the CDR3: TGCAGTGCTAGATCTCCTAAGGAGGCCCGGGGCTGGGAGACCCAGTACTTC. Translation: CSARSPKEARGWETQYF.

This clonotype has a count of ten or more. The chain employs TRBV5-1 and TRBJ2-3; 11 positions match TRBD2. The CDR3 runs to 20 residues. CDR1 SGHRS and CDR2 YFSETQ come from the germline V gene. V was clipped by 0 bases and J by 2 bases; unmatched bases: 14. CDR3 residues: CASSLAGGLAGPRPTDTQYF. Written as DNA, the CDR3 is TGCGCCAGCAGCTTGGCAGGAGGACTAGCGGGCCCGCGACCCACAGATACGCAGTATTTT.

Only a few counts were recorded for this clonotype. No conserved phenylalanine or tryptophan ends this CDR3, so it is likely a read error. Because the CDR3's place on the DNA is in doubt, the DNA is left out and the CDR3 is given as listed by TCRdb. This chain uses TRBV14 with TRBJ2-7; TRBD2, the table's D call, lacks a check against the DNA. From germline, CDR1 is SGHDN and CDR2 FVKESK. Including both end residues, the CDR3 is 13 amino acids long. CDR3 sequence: CASSHPTAGGHHI.

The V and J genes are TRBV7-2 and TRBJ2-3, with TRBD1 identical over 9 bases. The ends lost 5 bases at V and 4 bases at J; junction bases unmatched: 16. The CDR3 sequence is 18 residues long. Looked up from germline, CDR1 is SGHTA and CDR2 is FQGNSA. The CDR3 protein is CASSPPGGQGFPPDTQYF. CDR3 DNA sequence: TGTGCCAGCAGCCCCCCAGGGGGACAGGGATTTCCCCCAGATACGCAGTATTTT.

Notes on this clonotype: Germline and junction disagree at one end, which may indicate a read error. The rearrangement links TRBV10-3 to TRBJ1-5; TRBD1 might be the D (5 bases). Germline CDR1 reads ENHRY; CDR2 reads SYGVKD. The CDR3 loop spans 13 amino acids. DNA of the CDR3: TGTGCCATCAGCGACAGTAGCCATCAGCCCCAGCATTTT. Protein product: CAISDSSHQPQHF.

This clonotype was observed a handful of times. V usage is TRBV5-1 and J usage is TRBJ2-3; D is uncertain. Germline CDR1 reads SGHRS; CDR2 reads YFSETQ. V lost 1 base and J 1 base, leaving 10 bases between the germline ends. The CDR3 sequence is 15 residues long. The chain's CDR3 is CASSLIQTRTDTQYF. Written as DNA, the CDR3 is TGCGCCAGCAGCTTGATTCAGACCCGCACAGATACGCAGTATTTT.

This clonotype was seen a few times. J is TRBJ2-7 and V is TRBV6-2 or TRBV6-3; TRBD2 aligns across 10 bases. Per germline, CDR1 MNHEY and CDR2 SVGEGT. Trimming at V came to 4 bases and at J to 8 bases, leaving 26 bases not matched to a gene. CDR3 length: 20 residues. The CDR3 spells CASSFFPRGAGGPGIFQQYF. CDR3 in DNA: TGTGCCAGCAGTTTTTTCCCCCGTGGAGCGGGGGGGCCCGGCATCTTCCAGCAGTACTTC.

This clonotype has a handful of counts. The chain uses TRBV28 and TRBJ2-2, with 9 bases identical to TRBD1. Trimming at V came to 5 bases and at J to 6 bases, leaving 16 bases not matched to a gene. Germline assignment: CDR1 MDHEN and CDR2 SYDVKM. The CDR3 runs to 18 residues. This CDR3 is CASSSRFSDRGEAGELFF. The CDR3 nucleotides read TGTGCCAGCAGTAGTCGCTTCTCGGACAGGGGAGAGGCCGGGGAGCTGTTTTTT.

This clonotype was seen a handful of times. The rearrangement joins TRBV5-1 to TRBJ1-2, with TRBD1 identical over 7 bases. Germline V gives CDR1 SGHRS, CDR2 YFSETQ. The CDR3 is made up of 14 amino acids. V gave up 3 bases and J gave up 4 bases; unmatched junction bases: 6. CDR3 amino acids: CASSSRDSTYGYTF. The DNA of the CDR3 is TGCGCCAGCAGCTCCCGGGACAGCACCTATGGCTACACCTTC. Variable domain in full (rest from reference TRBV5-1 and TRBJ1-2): KAGVTQTPRYLIKTRGQQVTLSCSPISGHRSVSWYQQTPGQGLQFLFEYFSETQRNKGNFPGRFSGRQFSNSRSEMNVSTLELGDSALYLCASSSRDSTYGYTFGSGTRLTVV.

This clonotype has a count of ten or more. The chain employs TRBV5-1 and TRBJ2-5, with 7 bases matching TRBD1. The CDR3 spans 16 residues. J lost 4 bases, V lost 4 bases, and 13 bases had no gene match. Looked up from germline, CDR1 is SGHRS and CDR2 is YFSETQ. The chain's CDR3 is CASSTGTADLPETQYF. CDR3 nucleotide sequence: TGCGCCAGCAGCACAGGGACAGCCGATCTTCCAGAGACCCAGTACTTC.